This T cell receptor beta chain was identified during a study of blood T cell repertoires in COVID-19. Looking at the study overall: COVID-19 samples from acute and convalescent phases originated in the United States, Italy and Spain.

The data were produced by immunoSEQ multiplex PCR, yet TCRdb's version contains in-frame clones alone and is incomplete. The sample shows some 230,000 clones, about 80% of them seen only once. This CDR3 spans 18 amino acids. The V end was cut by 5 bases, the J end by 0 bases, with 20 bases between. Germline V CDR1 and CDR2: MGHDK, SYGVNS. J is TRBJ2-1 and V is TRBV25-1, with D perhaps TRBD1 (7 bases). This TCR was sampled from a woman in her forties with acute COVID-19. Sequencing input: PBMCs or T cells enriched from blood (not recorded which). This CDR3 reads CASSLTRGASNSYNEQFF. CDR3 DNA sequence: TGTGCCAGCAGTCTAACCAGGGGGGCTAGCAACTCCTACAATGAGCAGTTCTTC.